This T cell receptor beta chain was recorded in a study of tumor and adjacent non-tumor tissue in lung cancer. Study findings and constraints: Tumor tissue had significantly higher TCR diversity than normal lung.

RNA was extracted from bulk tissue without any cell sorting. This CDR3 is 15 amino acids long. Per the germline V gene, CDR1 is SGHNT and CDR2 is YYREEE (reference sequence). Details on this clonotype: The antigen remains unidentified.

The library came from three nested PCR rounds adapted from ARM-PCR protocols. TCRdb reprocessed the multiplex PCR reads with MiXCR, giving one entry per CDR3 protein. The top ten hold 13% of the sample, which has 75,000 to 80,000 distinct CDR3 sequences, over 80% seen once. The rearrangement joins TRBV5-4 to TRBJ2-2; 7 bases align to TRBD2. The receptor's source is a woman aged 45-65 years with non-small cell lung cancer. Specimen: lung tumor tissue. The CDR3 sequence is CGSSPTLATTGELFF. As DNA, the CDR3 is TGTGGCAGTAGCCCCACACTAGCGACTACCGGGGAGCTGTTTTTT. The entire variable domain, with the rest obtained from reference TRBV5-4 and TRBJ2-2, is as follows: ETGVTQSPTHLIKTRGQQVTLRCSSQSGHNTVSWYQQALGQGPQFIFQYYREEENGRGNFPPRFSGLQFPNYSSELNVNALELDDSALYLCGSSPTLATTGELFFGEGSRLTVL.